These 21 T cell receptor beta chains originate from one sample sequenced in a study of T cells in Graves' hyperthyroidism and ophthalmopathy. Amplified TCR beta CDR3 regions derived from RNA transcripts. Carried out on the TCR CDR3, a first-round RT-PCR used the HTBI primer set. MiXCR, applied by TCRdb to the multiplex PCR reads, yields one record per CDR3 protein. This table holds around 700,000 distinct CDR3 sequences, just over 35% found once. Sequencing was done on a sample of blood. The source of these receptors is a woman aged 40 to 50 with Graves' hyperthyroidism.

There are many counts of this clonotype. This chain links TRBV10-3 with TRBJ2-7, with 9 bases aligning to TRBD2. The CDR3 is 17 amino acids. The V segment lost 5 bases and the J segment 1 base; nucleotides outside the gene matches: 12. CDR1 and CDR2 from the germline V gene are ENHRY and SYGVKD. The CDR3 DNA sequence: TGTGCCATCAGTCCGACTAGCGGTCCACCGGGGTCCTACGAGCAGTACTTC. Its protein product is CAISPTSGPPGSYEQYF.

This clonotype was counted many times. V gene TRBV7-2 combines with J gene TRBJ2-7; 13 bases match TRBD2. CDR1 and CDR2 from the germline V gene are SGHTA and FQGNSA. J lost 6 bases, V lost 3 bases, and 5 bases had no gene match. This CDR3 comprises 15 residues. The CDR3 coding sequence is TGTGCCAGCAGCTTGACTAGCGGGGGGTGGAGCGAGCAGTACTTC. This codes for CASSLTSGGWSEQYF.

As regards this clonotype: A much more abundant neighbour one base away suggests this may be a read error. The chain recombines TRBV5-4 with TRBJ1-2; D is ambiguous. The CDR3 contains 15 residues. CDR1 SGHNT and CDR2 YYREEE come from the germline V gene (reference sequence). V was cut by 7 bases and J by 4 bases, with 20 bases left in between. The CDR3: CASGLPSRGVYGYTF. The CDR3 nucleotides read TGTGCCAGCGGACTGCCTTCGAGAGGTGTCTATGGCTACACCTTC.

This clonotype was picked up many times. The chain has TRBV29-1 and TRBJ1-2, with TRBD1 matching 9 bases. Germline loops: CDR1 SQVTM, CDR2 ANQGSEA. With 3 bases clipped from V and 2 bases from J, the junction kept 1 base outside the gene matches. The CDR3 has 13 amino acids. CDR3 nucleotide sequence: TGCAGCGTTGAGGGGACAGGGAACTATGGCTACACCTTC. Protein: CSVEGTGNYGYTF.

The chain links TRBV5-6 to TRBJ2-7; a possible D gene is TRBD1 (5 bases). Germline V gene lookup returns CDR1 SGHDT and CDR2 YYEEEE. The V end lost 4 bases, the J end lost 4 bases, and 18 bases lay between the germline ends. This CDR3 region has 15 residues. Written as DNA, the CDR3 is TGTGCCAGCAGCCAGGGCTGGCAGACCCAGTACGAGCAGTACTTC. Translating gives CASSQGWQTQYEQYF.

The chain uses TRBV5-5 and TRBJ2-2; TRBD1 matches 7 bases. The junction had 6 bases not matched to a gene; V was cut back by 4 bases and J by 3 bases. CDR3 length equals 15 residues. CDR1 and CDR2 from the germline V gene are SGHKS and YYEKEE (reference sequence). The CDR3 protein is CASSAYRGDTGELFF. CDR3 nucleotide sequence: TGTGCCAGCAGCGCATACAGGGGAGACACCGGGGAGCTGTTTTTT.

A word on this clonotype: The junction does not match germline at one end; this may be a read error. The CDR3 spells CASSLDGDFQLRGF. The CDR3 coding sequence is TGCGCCAGCAGCTTGGACGGAGATTTTCAGCTCCGGGGCTTC. This chain links TRBV5-1 with TRBJ2-5, with D perhaps TRBD2 (5 bases). Germline CDR1 and CDR2: SGHRS and YFSETQ. The CDR3 contains 14 residues.

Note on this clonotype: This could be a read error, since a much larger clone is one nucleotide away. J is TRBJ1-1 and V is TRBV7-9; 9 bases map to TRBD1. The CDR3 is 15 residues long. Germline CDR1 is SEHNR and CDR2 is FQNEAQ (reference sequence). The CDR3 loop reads CASSPTGGMGTEACF. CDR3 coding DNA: TGTGCCAGCAGCCCTACAGGGGGCATGGGCACTGAAGCTTGCTTT.

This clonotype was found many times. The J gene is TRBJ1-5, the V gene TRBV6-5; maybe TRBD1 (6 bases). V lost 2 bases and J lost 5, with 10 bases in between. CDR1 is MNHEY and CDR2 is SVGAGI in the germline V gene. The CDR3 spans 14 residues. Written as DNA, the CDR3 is TGTGCCAGCAGTTACGGGGCAGGGGATCAGCCCCAGCATTTT. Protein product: CASSYGAGDQPQHF.

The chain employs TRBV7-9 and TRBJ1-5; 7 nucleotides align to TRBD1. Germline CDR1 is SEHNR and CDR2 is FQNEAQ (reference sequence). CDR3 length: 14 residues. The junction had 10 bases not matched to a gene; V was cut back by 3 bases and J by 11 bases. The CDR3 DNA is TGTGCCAGCAGCTTTACACAGGGGAGAGAGACCCAGCATTTT. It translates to CASSFTQGRETQHF.

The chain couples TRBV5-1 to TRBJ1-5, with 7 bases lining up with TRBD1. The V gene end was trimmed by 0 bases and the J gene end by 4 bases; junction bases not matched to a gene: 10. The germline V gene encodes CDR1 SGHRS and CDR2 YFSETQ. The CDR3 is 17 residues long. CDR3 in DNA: TGCGCCAGCAGCTTGGATTCACGGGACAGCCAGAATCAGCCCCAGCATTTT. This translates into CASSLDSRDSQNQPQHF.

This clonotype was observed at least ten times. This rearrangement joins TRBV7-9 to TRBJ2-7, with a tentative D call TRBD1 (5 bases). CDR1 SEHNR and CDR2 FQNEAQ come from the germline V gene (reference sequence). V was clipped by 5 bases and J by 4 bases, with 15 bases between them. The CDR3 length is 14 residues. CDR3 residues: CASSPQDTSYEQYF. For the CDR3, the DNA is TGTGCCAGCAGCCCCCAGGACACCTCGTACGAGCAGTACTTC.

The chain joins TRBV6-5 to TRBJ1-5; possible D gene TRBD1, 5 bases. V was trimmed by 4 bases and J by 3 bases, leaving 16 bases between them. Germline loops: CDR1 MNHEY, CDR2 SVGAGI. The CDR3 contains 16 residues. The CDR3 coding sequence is TGTGCCAGCAGTTCGGGTCAGGGCAATCTCAATCAGCCCCAGCATTTT. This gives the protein CASSSGQGNLNQPQHF.

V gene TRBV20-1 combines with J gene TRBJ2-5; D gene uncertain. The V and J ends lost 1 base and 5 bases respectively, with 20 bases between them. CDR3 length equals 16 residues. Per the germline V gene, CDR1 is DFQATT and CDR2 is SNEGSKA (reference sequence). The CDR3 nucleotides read TGCAGTGCTAGAGGGGTCGGACCCCGCGCCCGGGAGACCCAGTACTTC. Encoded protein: CSARGVGPRARETQYF.

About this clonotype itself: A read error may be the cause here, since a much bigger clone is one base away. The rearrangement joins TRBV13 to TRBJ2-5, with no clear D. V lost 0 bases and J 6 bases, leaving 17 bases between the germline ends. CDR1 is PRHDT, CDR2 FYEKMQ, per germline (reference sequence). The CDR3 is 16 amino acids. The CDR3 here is CASSLGSRPGQKTQYF. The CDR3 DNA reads TGTGCCAGCAGCTTAGGGTCCCGGCCAGGTCAAAAGACCCAGTACTTC. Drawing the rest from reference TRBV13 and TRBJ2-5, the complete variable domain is AAGVIQSPRHLIKEKRETATLKCYPIPRHDTVYWYQQGPGQDPQFLISFYEKMQSDKGSIPDRFSAQQFSDYHSELNMSSLELGDSALYFCASSLGSRPGQKTQYFGPGTRLLVL.

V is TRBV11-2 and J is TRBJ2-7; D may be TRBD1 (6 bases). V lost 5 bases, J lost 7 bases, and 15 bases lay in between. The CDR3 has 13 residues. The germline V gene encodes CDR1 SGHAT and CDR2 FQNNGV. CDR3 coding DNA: TGTGCCAGCAGCCTACAGGGCGCCAATGAGCAGTACTTC. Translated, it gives CASSLQGANEQYF.

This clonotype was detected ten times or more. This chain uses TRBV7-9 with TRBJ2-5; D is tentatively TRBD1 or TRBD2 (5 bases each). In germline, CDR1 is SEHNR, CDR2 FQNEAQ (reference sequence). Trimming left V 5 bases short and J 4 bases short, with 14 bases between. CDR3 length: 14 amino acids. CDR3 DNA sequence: TGTGCCAGCAGCACCGGGACGAACCGAGAGACCCAGTACTTC. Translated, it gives CASSTGTNRETQYF.

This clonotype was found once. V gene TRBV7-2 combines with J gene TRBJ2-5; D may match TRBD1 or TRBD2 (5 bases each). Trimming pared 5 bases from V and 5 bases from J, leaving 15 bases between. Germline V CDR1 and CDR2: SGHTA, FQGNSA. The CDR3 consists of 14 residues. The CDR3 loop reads CASSIAEGTETQYF. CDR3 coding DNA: TGTGCCAGCAGCATTGCAGAGGGGACGGAGACCCAGTACTTC.

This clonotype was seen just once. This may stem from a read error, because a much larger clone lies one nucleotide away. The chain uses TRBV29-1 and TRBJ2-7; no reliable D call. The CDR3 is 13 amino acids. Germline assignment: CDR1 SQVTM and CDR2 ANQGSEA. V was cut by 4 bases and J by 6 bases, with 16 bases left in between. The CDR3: CSVVEGREREQYF. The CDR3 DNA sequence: TGCAGCGTTGTAGAAGGAAGGGAACGCGAGCAGTACTTC.

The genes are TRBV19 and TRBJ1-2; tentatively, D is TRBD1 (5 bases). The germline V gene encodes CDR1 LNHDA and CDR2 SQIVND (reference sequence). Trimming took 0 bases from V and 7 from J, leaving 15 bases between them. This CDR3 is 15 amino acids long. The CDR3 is CASSIELEGILGYTF. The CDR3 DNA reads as TGTGCCAGTAGTATAGAGTTGGAGGGGATCCTTGGCTACACCTTC.

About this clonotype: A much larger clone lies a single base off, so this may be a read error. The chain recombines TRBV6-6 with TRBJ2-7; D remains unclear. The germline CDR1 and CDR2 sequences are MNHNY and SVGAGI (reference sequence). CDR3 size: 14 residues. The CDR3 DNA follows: TGTGCCAGCGGTTACGACGGGTACGGCTACGAGCAGTACTTC. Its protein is CASGYDGYGYEQYF.